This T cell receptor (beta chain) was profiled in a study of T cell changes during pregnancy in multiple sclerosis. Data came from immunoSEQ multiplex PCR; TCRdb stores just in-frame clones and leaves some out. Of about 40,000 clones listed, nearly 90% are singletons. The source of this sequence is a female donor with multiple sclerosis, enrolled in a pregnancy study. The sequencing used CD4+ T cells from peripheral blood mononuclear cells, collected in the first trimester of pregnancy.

CDR3 sequence: CASSFSGIIGEQYF. The CDR3 coding sequence is TGCGCCAGCAGCTTTAGCGGGATTATTGGCGAGCAGTACTTC. The chain is built from TRBV5-1 and TRBJ2-7; 8 bases line up with TRBD2. The ends lost 2 bases at V and 6 bases at J; junction bases unmatched: 7. The CDR3 covers 14 residues. From germline, CDR1 is SGHRS and CDR2 YFSETQ.